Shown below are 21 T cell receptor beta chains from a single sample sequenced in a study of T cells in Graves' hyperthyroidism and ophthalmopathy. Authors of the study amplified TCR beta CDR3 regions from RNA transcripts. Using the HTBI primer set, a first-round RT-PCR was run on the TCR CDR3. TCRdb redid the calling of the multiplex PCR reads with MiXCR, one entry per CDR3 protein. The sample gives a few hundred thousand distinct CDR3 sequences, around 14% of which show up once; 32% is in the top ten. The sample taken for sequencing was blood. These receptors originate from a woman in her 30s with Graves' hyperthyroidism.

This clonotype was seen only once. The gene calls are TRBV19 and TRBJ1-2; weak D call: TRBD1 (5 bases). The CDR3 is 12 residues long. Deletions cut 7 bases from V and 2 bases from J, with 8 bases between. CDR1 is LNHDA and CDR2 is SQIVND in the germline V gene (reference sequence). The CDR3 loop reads CASKTANYGYTF. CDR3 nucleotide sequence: TGTGCCAGTAAGACAGCAAACTATGGCTACACCTTC.

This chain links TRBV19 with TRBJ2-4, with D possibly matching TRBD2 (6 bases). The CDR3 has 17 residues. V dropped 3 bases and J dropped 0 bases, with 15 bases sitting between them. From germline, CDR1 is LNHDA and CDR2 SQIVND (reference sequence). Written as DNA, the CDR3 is TGTGCCAGTAGTATTAGCGGAAACTCTCTAGCCAAAAACATTCAGTACTTC. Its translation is CASSISGNSLAKNIQYF.

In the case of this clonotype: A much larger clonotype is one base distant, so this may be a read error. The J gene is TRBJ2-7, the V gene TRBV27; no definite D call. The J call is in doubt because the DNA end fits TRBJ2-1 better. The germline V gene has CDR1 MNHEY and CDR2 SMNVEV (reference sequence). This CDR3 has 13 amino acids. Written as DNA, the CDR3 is TGTGCCAGCAGGGGAATACGAATCTACGAGCAGTTCTTC. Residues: CASRGIRIYEQFF.

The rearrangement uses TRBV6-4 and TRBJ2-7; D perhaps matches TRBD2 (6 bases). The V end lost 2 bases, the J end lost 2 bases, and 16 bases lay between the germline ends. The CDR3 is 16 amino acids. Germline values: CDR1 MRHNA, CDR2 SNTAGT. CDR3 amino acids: CASSDLVERATYEQYF. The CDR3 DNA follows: TGTGCCAGCAGTGACCTGGTTGAGCGGGCGACCTACGAGCAGTACTTC.

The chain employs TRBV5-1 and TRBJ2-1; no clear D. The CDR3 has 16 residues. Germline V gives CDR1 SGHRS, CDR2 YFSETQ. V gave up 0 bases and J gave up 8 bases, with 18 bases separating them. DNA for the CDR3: TGCGCCAGCAGCTTGGGTAGCCAACTTATCGGCGATGAGCAGTTCTTC. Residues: CASSLGSQLIGDEQFF. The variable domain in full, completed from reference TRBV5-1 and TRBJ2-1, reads KAGVTQTPRYLIKTRGQQVTLSCSPISGHRSVSWYQQTPGQGLQFLFEYFSETQRNKGNFPGRFSGRQFSNSRSEMNVSTLELGDSALYLCASSLGSQLIGDEQFFGPGTRLTVL.

CDR3 DNA: TGTGCCAGCAGCCTGGGGCACAGCGGCAATCAGCCCCAGCATTTT. It yields the protein CASSLGHSGNQPQHF. This chain uses TRBV5-6 with TRBJ1-5; perhaps TRBD1 as D (5 bases). Trimming left V 4 bases short and J 2 bases short, with 13 bases between. CDR3 size: 15 residues. CDR1 is SGHDT and CDR2 is YYEEEE in the germline V gene. The full variable domain, rest sourced from reference TRBV5-6 and TRBJ1-5, is DAGVTQSPTHLIKTRGQQVTLRCSPKSGHDTVSWYQQALGQGPQFIFQYYEEEERQRGNFPDRFSGHQFPNYSSELNVNALLLGDSALYLCASSLGHSGNQPQHFGDGTRLSIL.

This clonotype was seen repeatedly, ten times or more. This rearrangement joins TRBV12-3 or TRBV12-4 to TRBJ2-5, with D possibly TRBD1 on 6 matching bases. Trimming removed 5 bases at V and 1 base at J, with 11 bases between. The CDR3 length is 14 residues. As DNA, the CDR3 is TGTGCCAGCAGTCTAGGACAGTCCCAAGAGACCCAGTACTTC. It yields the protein CASSLGQSQETQYF.

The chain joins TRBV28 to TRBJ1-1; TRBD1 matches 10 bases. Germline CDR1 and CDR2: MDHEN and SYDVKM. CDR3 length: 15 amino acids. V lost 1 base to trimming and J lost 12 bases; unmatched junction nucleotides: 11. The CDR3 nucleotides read TGTGCCAGCAGTTTATTCGGTCCGGGACAGGGGATTTCTTTCTTT. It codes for CASSLFGPGQGISFF. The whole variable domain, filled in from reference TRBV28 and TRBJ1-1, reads DVKVTQSSRYLVKRTGEKVFLECVQDMDHENMFWYRQDPGLGLRLIYFSYDVKMKEKGDIPEGYSVSREKKERFSLILESASTNQTSMYLCASSLFGPGQGISFFGQGTRLTVV.

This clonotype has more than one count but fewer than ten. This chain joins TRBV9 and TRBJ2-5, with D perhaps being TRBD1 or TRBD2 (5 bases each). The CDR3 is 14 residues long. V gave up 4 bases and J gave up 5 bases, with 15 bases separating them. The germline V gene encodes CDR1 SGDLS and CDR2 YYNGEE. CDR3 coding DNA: TGTGCCAGCAGCCCCGAGGGGAGATCTGAGACCCAGTACTTC. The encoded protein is CASSPEGRSETQYF.

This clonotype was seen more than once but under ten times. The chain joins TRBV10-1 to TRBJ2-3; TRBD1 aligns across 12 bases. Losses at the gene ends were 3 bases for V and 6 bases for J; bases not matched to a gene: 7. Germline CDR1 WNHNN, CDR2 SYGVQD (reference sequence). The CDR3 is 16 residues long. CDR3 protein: CASSDGDRGLEDTQYF. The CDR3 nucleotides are TGCGCCAGCAGTGACGGGGACAGGGGGCTGGAGGATACGCAGTATTTT.

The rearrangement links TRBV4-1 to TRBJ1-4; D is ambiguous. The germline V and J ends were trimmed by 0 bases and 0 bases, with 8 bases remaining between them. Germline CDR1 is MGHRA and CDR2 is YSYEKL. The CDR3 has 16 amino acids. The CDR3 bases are TGCGCCAGCAGCCAAGATACACCCGCAACTAATGAAAAACTGTTTTTT. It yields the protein CASSQDTPATNEKLFF.

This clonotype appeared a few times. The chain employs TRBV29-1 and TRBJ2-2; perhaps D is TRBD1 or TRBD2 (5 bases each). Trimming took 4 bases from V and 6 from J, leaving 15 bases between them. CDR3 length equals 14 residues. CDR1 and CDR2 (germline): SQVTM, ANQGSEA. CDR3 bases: TGCAGCGTTGGGGCCGGGACCAAGGCCGGGGAGCTGTTTTTT. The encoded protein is CSVGAGTKAGELFF.

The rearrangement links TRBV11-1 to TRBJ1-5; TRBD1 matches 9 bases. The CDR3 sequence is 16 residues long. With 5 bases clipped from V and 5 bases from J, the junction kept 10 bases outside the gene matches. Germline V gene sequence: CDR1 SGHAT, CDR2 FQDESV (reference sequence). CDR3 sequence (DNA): TGTGCCAGCAGCCCCACGTATACAGGGGGCCATCAGCCCCAGCATTTT. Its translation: CASSPTYTGGHQPQHF. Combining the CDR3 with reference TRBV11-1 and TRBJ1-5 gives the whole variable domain EAEVAQSPRYKITEKSQAVAFWCDPISGHATLYWYRQILGQGPELLVQFQDESVVDDSQLPKDRFSAERLKGVDSTLKIQPAELGDSAMYLCASSPTYTGGHQPQHFGDGTRLSIL.

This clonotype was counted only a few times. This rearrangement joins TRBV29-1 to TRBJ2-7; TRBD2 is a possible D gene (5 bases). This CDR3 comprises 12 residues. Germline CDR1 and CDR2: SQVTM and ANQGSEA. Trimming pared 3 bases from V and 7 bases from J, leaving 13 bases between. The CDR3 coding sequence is TGCAGCGTTGATAACTCGGGAAGGGAGCAGTACTTC. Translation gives CSVDNSGREQYF.

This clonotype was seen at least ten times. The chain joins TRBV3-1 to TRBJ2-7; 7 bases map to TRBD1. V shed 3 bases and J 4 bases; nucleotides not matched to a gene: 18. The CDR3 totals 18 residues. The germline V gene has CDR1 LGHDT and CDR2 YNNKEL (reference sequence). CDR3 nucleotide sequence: TGTGCCAGCAGCCACTACCATTCGGTGAGGGACAGCCGGTACGAGCAGTACTTC. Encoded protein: CASSHYHSVRDSRYEQYF.

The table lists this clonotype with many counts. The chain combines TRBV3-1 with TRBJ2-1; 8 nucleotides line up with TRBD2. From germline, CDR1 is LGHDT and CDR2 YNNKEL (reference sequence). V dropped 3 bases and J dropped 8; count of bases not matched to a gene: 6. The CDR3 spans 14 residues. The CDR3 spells CASSHREGPHEQFF. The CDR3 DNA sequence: TGTGCCAGCAGCCACCGGGAGGGCCCACATGAGCAGTTCTTC.

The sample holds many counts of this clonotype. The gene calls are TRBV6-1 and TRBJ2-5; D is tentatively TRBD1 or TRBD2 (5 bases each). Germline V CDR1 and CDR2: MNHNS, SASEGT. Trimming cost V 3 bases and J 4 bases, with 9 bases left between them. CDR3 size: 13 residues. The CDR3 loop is CASSELGGETQYF. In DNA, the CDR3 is TGTGCCAGCAGTGAGCTTGGGGGAGAGACCCAGTACTTC.

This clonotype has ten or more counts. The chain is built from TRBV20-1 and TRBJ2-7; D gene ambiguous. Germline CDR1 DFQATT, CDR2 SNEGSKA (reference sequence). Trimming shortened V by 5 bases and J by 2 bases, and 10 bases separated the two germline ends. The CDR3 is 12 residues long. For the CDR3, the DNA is TGCAGTGCTGAAATACCGGCCTACGAGCAGTACTTC. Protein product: CSAEIPAYEQYF.

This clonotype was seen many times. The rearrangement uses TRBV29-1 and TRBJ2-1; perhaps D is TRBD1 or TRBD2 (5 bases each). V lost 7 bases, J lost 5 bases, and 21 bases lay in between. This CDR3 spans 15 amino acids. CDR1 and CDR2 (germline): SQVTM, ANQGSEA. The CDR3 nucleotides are TGCAGCGGCGAGCCAAGGTCGGGGCGGAACAATGAGCAGTTCTTC. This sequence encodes CSGEPRSGRNNEQFF.

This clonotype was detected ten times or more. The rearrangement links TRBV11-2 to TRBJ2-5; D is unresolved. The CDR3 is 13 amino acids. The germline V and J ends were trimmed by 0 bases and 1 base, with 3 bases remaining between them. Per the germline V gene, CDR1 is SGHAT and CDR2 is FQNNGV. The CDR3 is CASSLEVQETQYF. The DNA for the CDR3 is TGTGCCAGCAGCTTAGAGGTCCAAGAGACCCAGTACTTC.

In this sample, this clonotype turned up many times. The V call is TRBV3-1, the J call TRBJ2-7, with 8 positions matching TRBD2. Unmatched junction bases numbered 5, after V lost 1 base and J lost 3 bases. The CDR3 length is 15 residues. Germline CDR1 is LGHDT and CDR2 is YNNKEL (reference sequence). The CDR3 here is CASSQGSGTIYEQYF. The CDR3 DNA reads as TGTGCCAGCAGCCAAGGTAGCGGGACTATCTACGAGCAGTACTTC.